This T cell receptor (beta chain) was identified during a study of control samples from healthy donors and cancer patients. Measured with immunoSEQ multiplex PCR; TCRdb has only the in-frame clones, and not every one. The sample comprises 110,000 or so clones, about 89% of which are singletons, and 17% rests with the top ten. Germline CDR1 and CDR2: SGHRS and YFSETQ. The J segment lost 5 bases and the V segment lost 2 bases, leaving 11 bases of the junction unmatched. The CDR3 is 17 amino acids. The sequence came from a woman between 45 and 60 years old in good health. Sequencing was carried out using blood. V and J are TRBV5-1 and TRBJ1-4, with 8 positions matching TRBD1. CDR3 loop: CASSFRAGGEVNEKLFF. CDR3 nucleotide sequence: TGCGCCAGCAGCTTCAGGGCAGGGGGCGAGGTCAATGAAAAACTGTTTTTT.